The TCR beta chain under discussion was sequenced for a study of blood T cell repertoires in COVID-19 (dated by TCRdb to about 2020). General notes on the study: Samples covering the acute and convalescent phases of COVID-19 were provided by collaborators in the United States, Italy and Spain. Where available, HLA class I and class II types were taken from metadata supplied by the sample provider and were not determined by assay-based typing. The samples were drawn from the first 160 participants of the ongoing ImmuneRACE study and from 1,254 subjects provided by 6 global collaborators. The material from the prospective study consisted of cDNA or gDNA derived from T cells, B-cell-depleted T cells, or PBMCs. The repertoires were released in a freely available public database meant as a resource for research on the immune response to SARS-CoV-2. A de-identified subject ID, COVID-19 status, age in years and sex were almost always included in the sample metadata. The dataset comprised deeply sampled blood TCRbeta repertoires from subjects exposed to, actively infected with, or recovered from COVID-19. What the authors observed across the whole study: Clinical and demographic metadata were provided uncurated, with the amount varying by source and participant.

This clone was counted a few times. Its antigen target is currently unknown. Compared with germline, one end of the junction differs, possibly owing to a read error. TCRbeta CDR3 regions were amplified from genomic DNA using the immunoSEQ Assay, a bias-controlled multiplex PCR. The authors' analysis ran thus. The number of nucleated cells in each sample was estimated from the amplification of reference gene primers within the assay. To quantify the absolute abundance of each unique TCRbeta CDR3 rearrangement, sequence reads were collapsed and filtered. For each sample, productive Simpson clonality was calculated as the square root of Simpson's diversity index across productive rearrangements. Held by TCRdb, this immuneACCESS table contains in-frame sequences only and omits some clones. Under half of the omission traces to an unresolved V gene where checked; the cause of the rest is unknown. V and J calls and clone size are as listed in that table; D and trimming were resolved from the DNA. The table for this sample lists 110,000 to 150,000 clones; roughly 80% of them were counted only once. Around 8% of the sample rests with the top ten.

The collaborating institutions used their own protocols to collect whole blood in K2EDTA tubes. For TCRbeta analysis, collaborator samples were shipped as frozen whole blood, as isolated PBMCs, or as DNA extracted from either sample type. The CDR3 holds 13 amino acids from the cysteine to the phenylalanine. The kept DNA is CDR3 alone, 39 bases in frame from the first base. CDR1 and CDR2 (LNHDA, SQIVND) derive from the germline V gene (reference sequence). The V and J genes are TRBV19 and TRBJ1-1; a weak D assignment points to TRBD1 (5 bases agree). Sequencing was performed on peripheral blood. This TCR was recovered from a human donor in a cohort sampled during active COVID-19. Here the CDR3 is given as CASIGGFWAEAFF. The DNA sequence is TGTGCTAGTATCGGGGGTTTCTGGGCTGAAGCTTTCTTT.